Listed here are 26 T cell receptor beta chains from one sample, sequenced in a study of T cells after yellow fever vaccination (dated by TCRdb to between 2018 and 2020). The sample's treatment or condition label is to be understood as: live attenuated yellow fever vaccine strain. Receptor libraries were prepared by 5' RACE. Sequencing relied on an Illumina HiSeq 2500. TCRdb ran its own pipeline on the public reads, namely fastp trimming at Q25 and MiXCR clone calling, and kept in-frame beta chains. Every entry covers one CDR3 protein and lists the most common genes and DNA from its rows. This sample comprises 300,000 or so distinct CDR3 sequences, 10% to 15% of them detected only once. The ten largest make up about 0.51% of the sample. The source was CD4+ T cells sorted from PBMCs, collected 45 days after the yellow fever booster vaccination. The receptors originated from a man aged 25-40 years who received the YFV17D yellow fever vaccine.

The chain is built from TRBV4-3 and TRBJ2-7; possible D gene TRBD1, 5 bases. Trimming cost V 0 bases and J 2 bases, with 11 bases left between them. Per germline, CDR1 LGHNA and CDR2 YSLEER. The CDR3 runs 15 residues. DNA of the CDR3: TGCGCCAGCAGCCAAGATGCCATGACAGCCTACGAGCAGTACTTC. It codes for CASSQDAMTAYEQYF.

In DNA, the CDR3 is TGTGCCAGCAGCCCCGTGCTAGGGGGCCAGTACTTC. Amino acids: CASSPVLGGQYF. The chain carries TRBV7-2 and TRBJ2-5, with D possibly TRBD1 on 6 matching bases. The CDR3 has 12 amino acids. Trimming removed 5 bases from V and 10 bases from J, with 14 bases in between. CDR1 and CDR2 from the germline V gene are SGHTA and FQGNSA.

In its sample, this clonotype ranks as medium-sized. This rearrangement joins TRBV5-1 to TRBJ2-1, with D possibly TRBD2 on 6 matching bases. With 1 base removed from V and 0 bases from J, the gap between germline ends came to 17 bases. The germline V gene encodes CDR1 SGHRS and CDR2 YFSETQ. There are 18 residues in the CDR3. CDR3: CASSLNPTSRRSYNEQFF. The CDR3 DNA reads TGCGCCAGCAGCTTGAATCCCACTAGCAGGCGCTCCTACAATGAGCAGTTCTTC.

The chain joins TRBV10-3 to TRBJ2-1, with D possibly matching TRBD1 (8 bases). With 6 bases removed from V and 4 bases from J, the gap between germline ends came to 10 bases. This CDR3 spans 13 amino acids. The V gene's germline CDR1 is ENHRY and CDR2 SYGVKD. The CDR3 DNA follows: TGTGCCATCAGACAGGGGGGGTACAATGAGCAGTTCTTC. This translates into CAIRQGGYNEQFF.

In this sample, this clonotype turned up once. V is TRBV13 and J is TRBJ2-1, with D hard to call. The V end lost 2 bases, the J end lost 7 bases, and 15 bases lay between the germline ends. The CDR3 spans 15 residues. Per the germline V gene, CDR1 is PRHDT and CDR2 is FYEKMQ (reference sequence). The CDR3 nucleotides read TGTGCCAGCAGCTTAAGGCCCACGCCCCCTAATGAGCAGTTCTTC. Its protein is CASSLRPTPPNEQFF.

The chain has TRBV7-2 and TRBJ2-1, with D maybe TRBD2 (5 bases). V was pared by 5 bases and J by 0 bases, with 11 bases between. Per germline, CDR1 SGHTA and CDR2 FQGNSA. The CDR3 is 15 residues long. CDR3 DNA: TGTGCCAGCAGCCTTAGCGTTAACTCCTACAATGAGCAGTTCTTC. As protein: CASSLSVNSYNEQFF.

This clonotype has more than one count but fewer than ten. Here the CDR3 DNA reads TGTGCCAGCAGCGCTACTAGACAAGAGACCCAGTACTTC. Protein sequence: CASSATRQETQYF. This chain joins TRBV11-3 and TRBJ2-5; D is perhaps TRBD2 (5 bases). The V end was cut by 5 bases, the J end by 2 bases, with 9 bases between. CDR1 is SGHNT, CDR2 YENEEA, per germline. The CDR3 contains 13 residues.

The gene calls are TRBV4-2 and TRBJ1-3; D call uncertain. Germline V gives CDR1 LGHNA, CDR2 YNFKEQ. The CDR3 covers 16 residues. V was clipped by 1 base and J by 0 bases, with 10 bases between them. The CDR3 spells CASSQGSTRSGNTIYF. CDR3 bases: TGTGCCAGCAGCCAAGGGTCGACACGCTCTGGAAACACCATATATTTT.

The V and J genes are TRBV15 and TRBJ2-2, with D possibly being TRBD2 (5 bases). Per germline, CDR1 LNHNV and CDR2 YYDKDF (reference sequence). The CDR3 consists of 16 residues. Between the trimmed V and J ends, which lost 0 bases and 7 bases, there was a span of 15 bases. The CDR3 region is CATSRDPQGSGGELFF. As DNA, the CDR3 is TGTGCCACCAGCAGAGATCCGCAAGGGAGCGGCGGGGAGCTGTTTTTT. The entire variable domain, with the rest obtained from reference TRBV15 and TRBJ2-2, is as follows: DAMVIQNPRYQVTQFGKPVTLSCSQTLNHNVMYWYQQKSSQAPKLLFHYYDKDFNNEADTPDNFQSRRPNTSFCFLDIRSPGLGDTAMYLCATSRDPQGSGGELFFGEGSRLTVL.

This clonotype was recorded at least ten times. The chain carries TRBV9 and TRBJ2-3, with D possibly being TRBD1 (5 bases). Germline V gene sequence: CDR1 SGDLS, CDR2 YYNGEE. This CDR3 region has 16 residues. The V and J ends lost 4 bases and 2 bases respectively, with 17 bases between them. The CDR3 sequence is CASSHSSTVSTDTQYF. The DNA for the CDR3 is TGTGCCAGCAGCCACTCATCGACAGTCTCCACAGATACGCAGTATTTT.

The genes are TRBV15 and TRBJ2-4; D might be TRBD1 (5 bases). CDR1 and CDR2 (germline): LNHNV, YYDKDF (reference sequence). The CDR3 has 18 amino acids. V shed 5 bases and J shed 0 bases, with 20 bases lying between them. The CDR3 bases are TGTGCCACCAGCGCCTGGGGCAGGGAAAGTCTAGCCAAAAACATTCAGTACTTC. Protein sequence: CATSAWGRESLAKNIQYF. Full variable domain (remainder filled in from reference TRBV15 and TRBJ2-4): DAMVIQNPRYQVTQFGKPVTLSCSQTLNHNVMYWYQQKSSQAPKLLFHYYDKDFNNEADTPDNFQSRRPNTSFCFLDIRSPGLGDTAMYLCATSAWGRESLAKNIQYFGAGTRLSVL.

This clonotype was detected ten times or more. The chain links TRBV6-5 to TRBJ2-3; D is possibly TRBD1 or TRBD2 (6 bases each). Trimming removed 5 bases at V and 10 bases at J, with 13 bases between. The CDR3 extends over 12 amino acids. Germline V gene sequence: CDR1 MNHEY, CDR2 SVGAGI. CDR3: CASSDTGASQYF. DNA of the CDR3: TGTGCCAGCAGTGACACGGGGGCTTCGCAGTATTTT.

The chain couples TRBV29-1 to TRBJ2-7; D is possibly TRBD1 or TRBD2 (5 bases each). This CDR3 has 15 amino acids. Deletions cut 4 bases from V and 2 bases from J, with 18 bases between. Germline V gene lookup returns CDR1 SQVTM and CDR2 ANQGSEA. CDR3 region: CSVGLRGPIAYEQYF. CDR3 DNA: TGCAGCGTTGGTCTGAGGGGACCGATTGCCTACGAGCAGTACTTC.

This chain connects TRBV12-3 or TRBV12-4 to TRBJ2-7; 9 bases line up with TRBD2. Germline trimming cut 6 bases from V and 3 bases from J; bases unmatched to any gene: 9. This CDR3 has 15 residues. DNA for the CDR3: TGTGCCAGCAGAGAAGACCTAGCGGGGCACTACGAGCAGTACTTC. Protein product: CASREDLAGHYEQYF.

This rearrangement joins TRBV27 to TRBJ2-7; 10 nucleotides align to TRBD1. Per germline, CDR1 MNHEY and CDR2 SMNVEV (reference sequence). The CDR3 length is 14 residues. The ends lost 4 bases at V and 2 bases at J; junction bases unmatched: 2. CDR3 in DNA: TGTGCCAGCAGTTATGGACAGGGGGCCTACGAGCAGTACTTC. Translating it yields CASSYGQGAYEQYF.

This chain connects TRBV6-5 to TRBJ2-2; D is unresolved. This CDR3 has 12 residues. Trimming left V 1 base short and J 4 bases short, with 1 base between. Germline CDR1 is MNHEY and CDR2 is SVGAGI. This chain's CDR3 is CASSYFTGELFF. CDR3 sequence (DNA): TGTGCCAGCAGTTACTTCACCGGGGAGCTGTTTTTT.

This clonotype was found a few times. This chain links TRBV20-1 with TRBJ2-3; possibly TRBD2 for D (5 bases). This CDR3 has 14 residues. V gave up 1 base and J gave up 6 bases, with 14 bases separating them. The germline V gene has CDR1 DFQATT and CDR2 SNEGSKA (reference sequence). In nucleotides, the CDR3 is TGCAGTGCTAGAGCCACTAGAGAGTCTGATACGCAGTATTTT. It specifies CSARATRESDTQYF.

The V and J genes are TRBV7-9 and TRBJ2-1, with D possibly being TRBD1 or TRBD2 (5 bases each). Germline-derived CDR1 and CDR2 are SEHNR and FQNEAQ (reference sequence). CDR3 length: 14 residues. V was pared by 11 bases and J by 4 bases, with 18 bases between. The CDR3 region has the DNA TGTGCCGCGAGGGGTACAACAGCGTACAATGAGCAGTTCTTC. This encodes CAARGTTAYNEQFF.

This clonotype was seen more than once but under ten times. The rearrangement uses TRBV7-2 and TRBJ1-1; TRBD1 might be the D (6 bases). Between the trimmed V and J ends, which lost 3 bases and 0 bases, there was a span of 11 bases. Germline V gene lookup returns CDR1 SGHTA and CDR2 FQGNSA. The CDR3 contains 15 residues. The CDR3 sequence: CASSFSRGMNTEAFF. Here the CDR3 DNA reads TGTGCCAGCAGCTTCTCCAGGGGCATGAACACTGAAGCTTTCTTT.

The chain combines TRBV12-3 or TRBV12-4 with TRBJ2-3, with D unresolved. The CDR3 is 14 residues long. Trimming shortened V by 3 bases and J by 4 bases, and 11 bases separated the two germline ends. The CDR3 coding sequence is TGTGCCAGCAGTTTTATGGGCCCACCAGATACGCAGTATTTT. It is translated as CASSFMGPPDTQYF.

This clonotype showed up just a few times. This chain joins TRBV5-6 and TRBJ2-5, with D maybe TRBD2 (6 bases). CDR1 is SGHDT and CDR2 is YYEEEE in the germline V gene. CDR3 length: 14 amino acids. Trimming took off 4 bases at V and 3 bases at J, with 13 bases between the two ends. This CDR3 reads CASSTWTNKETQYF. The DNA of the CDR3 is TGTGCCAGCAGCACCTGGACTAACAAAGAGACCCAGTACTTC.

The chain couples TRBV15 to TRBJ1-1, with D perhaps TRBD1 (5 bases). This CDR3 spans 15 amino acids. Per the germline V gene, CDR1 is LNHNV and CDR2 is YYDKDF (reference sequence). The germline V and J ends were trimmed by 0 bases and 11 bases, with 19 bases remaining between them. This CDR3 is CATSRDAGHPSNAFF. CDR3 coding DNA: TGTGCCACCAGCAGAGATGCAGGACATCCTTCAAACGCTTTCTTT. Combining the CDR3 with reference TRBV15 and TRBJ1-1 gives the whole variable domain DAMVIQNPRYQVTQFGKPVTLSCSQTLNHNVMYWYQQKSSQAPKLLFHYYDKDFNNEADTPDNFQSRRPNTSFCFLDIRSPGLGDTAMYLCATSRDAGHPSNAFFGQGTRLTVV.

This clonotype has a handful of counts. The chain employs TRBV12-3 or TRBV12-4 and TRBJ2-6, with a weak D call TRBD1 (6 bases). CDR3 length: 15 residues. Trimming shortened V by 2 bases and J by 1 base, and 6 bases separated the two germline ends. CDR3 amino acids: CASSLTGSGANVLTF. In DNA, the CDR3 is TGTGCCAGCAGTTTAACAGGGTCTGGGGCCAACGTCCTGACTTTC.

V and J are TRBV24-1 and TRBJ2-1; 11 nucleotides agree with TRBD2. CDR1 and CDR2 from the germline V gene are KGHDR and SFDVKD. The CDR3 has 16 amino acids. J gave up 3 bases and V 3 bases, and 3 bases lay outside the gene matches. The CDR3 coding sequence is TGTGCCACCAGTGATACCGGGACTAGCGGCTACAATGAGCAGTTCTTC. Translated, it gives CATSDTGTSGYNEQFF.

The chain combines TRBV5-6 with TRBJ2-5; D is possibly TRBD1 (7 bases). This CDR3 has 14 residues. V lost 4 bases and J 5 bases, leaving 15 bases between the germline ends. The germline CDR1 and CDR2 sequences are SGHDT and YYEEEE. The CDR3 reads CASSAGTASETQYF. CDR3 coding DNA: TGTGCCAGCAGCGCGGGGACAGCGAGCGAGACCCAGTACTTC. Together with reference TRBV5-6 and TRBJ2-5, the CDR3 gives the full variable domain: DAGVTQSPTHLIKTRGQQVTLRCSPKSGHDTVSWYQQALGQGPQFIFQYYEEEERQRGNFPDRFSGHQFPNYSSELNVNALLLGDSALYLCASSAGTASETQYFGPGTRLLVL.

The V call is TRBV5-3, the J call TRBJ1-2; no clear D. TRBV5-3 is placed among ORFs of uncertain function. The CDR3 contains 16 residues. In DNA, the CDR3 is TGTGCTTCAAGCTTGATCGCTGCACAGCCCCCTCGGGGCTACACCTTC. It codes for CASSLIAAQPPRGYTF.